Each of the 16 T cell receptor beta chains below was sequenced from the same sample in a study of molecular identifiers for immune sequencing clone quantification. TCRdb recomputed calls from the PCR reads with MiXCR, one row per CDR3 protein. The table shows approximately 500,000 distinct CDR3 sequences, with about a fifth occurring only once. Sequenced input: naive CD8+ T cells from blood, with Jurkat cell RNA spiked in. This sample's subset: FACS-sorted CD8+CD4-CCR7+CD45RA+ naive T cells. These receptors came from a human donor in good health. Some libraries in this study had Jurkat cell RNA spiked in.

Many counts were recorded for this clonotype. The chain recombines TRBV6-2 or TRBV6-3 with TRBJ1-5; a possible D gene is TRBD1 (5 bases). The V end was cut by 0 bases, the J end by 0 bases, with 12 bases between. The CDR3 contains 17 residues. Germline CDR1 is MNHEY and CDR2 is SVGEGT. The DNA of the CDR3 is TGTGCCAGCAGTTACTCTTTTAGGGGATATAGCAATCAGCCCCAGCATTTT. It specifies CASSYSFRGYSNQPQHF.

This clonotype was found a few times. The DNA for the CDR3 is TGTGCCAGCAGCACCCGGGACTATCCCTACGAGCAGTACTTC. This gives the protein CASSTRDYPYEQYF. This chain uses TRBV3-1 with TRBJ2-7, with 7 bases matching TRBD2. Germline loops: CDR1 LGHDT, CDR2 YNNKEL (reference sequence). The V segment lost 5 bases and the J segment 2 bases; nucleotides outside the gene matches: 6. The length of the CDR3 is 14 residues.

This sequence joins TRBV20-1 and TRBJ2-7; perhaps TRBD2 as D (6 bases). The V end was cut by 7 bases, the J end by 7 bases, with 17 bases between. The CDR3 has 12 amino acids. The germline V gene encodes CDR1 DFQATT and CDR2 SNEGSKA (reference sequence). The CDR3 DNA sequence: TGCAGTGTCAGGACGGCCGGGGGTGAGCAGTACTTC. The encoded protein is CSVRTAGGEQYF.

Only a few counts were recorded for this clonotype. The rearrangement links TRBV11-2 to TRBJ2-5; D may be TRBD2 (6 bases). CDR1 and CDR2 (germline): SGHAT, FQNNGV. Trimming took off 5 bases at V and 5 bases at J, with 18 bases between the two ends. The CDR3 extends over 15 amino acids. The CDR3 loop reads CASSSVETSDETQYF. CDR3 nucleotides: TGTGCCAGCAGCAGCGTTGAGACTAGTGACGAGACCCAGTACTTC.

A few counts support this clonotype. The rearrangement joins TRBV6-5 to TRBJ2-3, with D possibly being TRBD2 (6 bases). Germline V CDR1 and CDR2: MNHEY, SVGAGI. V shed 3 bases and J shed 4 bases, with 8 bases lying between them. CDR3 length: 13 amino acids. The CDR3 DNA is TGTGCCAGCAGTTATAGGGAGGCAGATACGCAGTATTTT. It specifies CASSYREADTQYF.

The chain couples TRBV5-1 to TRBJ2-7, with TRBD2 identical over 8 bases. This CDR3 has 15 residues. Germline V gene lookup returns CDR1 SGHRS and CDR2 YFSETQ. Trimming at V came to 3 bases and at J to 2 bases, leaving 7 bases not matched to a gene. DNA for the CDR3: TGCGCCAGCAGCTGGAGTAGCGGGGCGACCTACGAGCAGTACTTC. This translates into CASSWSSGATYEQYF.

V is TRBV6-2 or TRBV6-3 and J is TRBJ2-2; TRBD2 agrees at 12 bases. Trimming removed 6 bases from V and 4 bases from J; junction bases left unmatched: 6. The CDR3 has 16 residues. The germline V gene encodes CDR1 MNHEY and CDR2 SVGEGT. The CDR3 coding sequence is TGTGCCAGCAGCCGTACGACTAGCGGGAGCACCGGGGAGCTGTTTTTT. Its protein product is CASSRTTSGSTGELFF.

There are a few counts of this clonotype. V and J are TRBV6-5 and TRBJ2-7; 7 bases match TRBD1. V shed 2 bases and J 4 bases; nucleotides not matched to a gene: 11. CDR3 length: 16 residues. Looked up from germline, CDR1 is MNHEY and CDR2 is SVGAGI. The CDR3 nucleotides read TGTGCCAGCAGTTACACCGACAGGGCTGGTAATTACGAGCAGTACTTC. Protein product: CASSYTDRAGNYEQYF.

The table lists this clonotype with many counts. J is TRBJ2-5 and V is TRBV20-1, with TRBD2 matching 12 bases. The CDR3 extends over 18 amino acids. V dropped 6 bases and J dropped 3; count of bases not matched to a gene: 17. The germline CDR1 and CDR2 sequences are DFQATT and SNEGSKA (reference sequence). CDR3 protein: CSARRSGLAGLSKETQYF. DNA of the CDR3: TGCAGTGCCCGTCGGAGTGGACTAGCGGGACTATCTAAAGAGACCCAGTACTTC.

This clonotype was found a few times. The rearrangement joins TRBV4-3 to TRBJ1-6, with 10 bases aligning to TRBD1. The germline V gene has CDR1 LGHNA and CDR2 YSLEER. This CDR3 is 15 amino acids long. V gave up 0 bases and J gave up 13 bases; unmatched junction bases: 6. The CDR3 reads CASSQDGTGVGPLHF. The CDR3 DNA sequence: TGCGCCAGCAGCCAAGACGGGACAGGGGTCGGGCCCCTCCACTTT.

There are a few counts of this clonotype. The chain carries TRBV6-4 and TRBJ1-4; 7 nucleotides line up with TRBD1. V gave up 7 bases and J gave up 3 bases; unmatched junction bases: 14. The germline V gene encodes CDR1 MRHNA and CDR2 SNTAGT. The CDR3 runs 17 residues. The CDR3 here is CASTLVVRQGPNEKLFF. In nucleotides, the CDR3 is TGTGCCAGCACCCTCGTCGTAAGACAGGGACCTAATGAAAAACTGTTTTTT.

This chain links TRBV4-1 with TRBJ2-5; D uncertain. The germline V and J ends were trimmed by 0 bases and 5 bases, with 13 bases remaining between them. Looked up from germline, CDR1 is MGHRA and CDR2 is YSYEKL. The CDR3 has 15 amino acids. The CDR3 DNA follows: TGCGCCAGCAGCCAAGATCCCGCTGGCTGGGAGACCCAGTACTTC. It is translated as CASSQDPAGWETQYF.

This chain links TRBV6-2 or TRBV6-3 with TRBJ1-5; D perhaps matches TRBD1 (6 bases). There are 14 residues in the CDR3. Per the germline V gene, CDR1 is MNHEY and CDR2 is SVGEGT. Trimming removed 6 bases from V and 3 bases from J, with 12 bases in between. CDR3 sequence (DNA): TGTGCCAGCAGAATGACAGGCCACAATCAGCCCCAGCATTTT. Translated: CASRMTGHNQPQHF.

Remarks on this clonotype: A much larger clone differs from this one at a single base, so this may be a read error. The rearrangement links TRBV6-6 to TRBJ2-3, with D maybe TRBD1 (6 bases). Germline V gene lookup returns CDR1 MNHNY and CDR2 SVGAGI (reference sequence). There are 15 residues in the CDR3. The CDR3 coding sequence is TGTGCCAGCAGTTACTGGGACACGAACACAGATACGCGGTATTTT. Protein: CASSYWDTNTDTRYF.

Comments on this clonotype: A much more abundant neighbour one base away suggests this may be a read error. J is TRBJ2-3 and V is TRBV6-2 or TRBV6-3, with 7 bases aligning to TRBD2. The germline V gene has CDR1 MNHEY and CDR2 SVGEGT. This CDR3 spans 14 amino acids. J lost 6 bases, V lost 6 bases, and 9 bases had no gene match. CDR3 region: CASRICRLADTQYF. The CDR3 DNA reads as TGTGCCAGCAGGATTTGCAGACTAGCTGATACGCAGTATTTT.

This clonotype occurred a few times. J is TRBJ2-2 and V is TRBV4-1, with 8 bases aligning to TRBD2. CDR3 length equals 17 residues. The V gene's germline CDR1 is MGHRA and CDR2 YSYEKL. After removal of 0 bases from V and 4 bases from J, the junction contained 7 bases not matched to a gene. DNA for the CDR3: TGCGCCAGCAGCCAAGATAATAGCCTAGCGGGCACCGGGGAGCTGTTTTTT. Translating it yields CASSQDNSLAGTGELFF.